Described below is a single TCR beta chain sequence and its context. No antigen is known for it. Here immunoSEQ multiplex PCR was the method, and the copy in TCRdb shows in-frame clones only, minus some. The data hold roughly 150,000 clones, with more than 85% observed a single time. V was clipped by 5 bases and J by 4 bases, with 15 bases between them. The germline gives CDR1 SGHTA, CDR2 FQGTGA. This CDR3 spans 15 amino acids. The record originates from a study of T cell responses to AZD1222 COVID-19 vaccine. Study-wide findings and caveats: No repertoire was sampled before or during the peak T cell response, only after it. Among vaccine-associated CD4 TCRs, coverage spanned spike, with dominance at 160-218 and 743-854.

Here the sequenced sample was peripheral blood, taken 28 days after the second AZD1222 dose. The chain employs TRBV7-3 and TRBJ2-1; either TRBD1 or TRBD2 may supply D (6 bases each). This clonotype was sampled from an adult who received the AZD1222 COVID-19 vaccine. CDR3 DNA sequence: TGTGCCAGCAGCCTTGACGGGGGCGGGTACAATGAGCAGTTCTTC. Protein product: CASSLDGGGYNEQFF.